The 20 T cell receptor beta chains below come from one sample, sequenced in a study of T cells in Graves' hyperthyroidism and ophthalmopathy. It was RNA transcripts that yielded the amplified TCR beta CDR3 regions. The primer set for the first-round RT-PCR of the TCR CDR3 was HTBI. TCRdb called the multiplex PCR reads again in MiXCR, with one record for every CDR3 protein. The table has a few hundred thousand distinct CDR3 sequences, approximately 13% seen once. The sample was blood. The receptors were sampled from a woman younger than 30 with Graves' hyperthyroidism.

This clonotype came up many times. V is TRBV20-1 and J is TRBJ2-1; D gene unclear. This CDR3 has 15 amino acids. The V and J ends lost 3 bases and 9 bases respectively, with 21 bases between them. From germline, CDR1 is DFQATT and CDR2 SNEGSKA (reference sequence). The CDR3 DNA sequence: TGCAGTGCTAGCGACACCGGGCCCAGGTGGGGTGAGCAGTTCTTC. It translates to CSASDTGPRWGEQFF.

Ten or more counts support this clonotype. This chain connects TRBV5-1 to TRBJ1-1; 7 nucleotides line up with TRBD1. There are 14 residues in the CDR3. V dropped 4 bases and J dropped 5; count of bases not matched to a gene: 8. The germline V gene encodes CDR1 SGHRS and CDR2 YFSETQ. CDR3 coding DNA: TGCGCCAGCAGCGTCCAAGGGGGCCAAACTGAAGCTTTCTTT. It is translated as CASSVQGGQTEAFF.

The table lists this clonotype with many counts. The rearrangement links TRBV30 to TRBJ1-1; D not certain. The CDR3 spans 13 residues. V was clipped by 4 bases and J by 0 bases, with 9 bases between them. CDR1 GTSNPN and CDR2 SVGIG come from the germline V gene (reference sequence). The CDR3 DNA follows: TGTGCCTGGATGGGCAGGTTGAACACTGAAGCTTTCTTT. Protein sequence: CAWMGRLNTEAFF.

The chain's CDR3 is CASSSPLVAGGDEQFF. CDR3 DNA sequence: TGTGCCAGCAGCTCCCCCTTAGTAGCGGGAGGAGATGAGCAGTTCTTC. This chain uses TRBV11-2 with TRBJ2-1; 10 bases map to TRBD2. Per the germline V gene, CDR1 is SGHAT and CDR2 is FQNNGV. The CDR3 is made up of 16 amino acids. After removal of 4 bases from V and 8 bases from J, the junction contained 11 bases not matched to a gene.

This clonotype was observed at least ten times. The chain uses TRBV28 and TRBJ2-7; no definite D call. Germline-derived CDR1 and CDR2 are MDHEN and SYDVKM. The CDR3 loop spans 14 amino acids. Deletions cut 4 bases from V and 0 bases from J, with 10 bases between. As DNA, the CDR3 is TGTGCCAGCAGTTCAGGCGTCGGCTCCTACGAGCAGTACTTC. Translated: CASSSGVGSYEQYF.

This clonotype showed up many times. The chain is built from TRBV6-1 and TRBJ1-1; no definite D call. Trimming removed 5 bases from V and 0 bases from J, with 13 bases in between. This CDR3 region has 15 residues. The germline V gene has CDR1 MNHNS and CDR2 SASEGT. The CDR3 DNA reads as TGTGCCAGCAGTTCCGTCGACACTTTGAACACTGAAGCTTTCTTT. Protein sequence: CASSSVDTLNTEAFF.

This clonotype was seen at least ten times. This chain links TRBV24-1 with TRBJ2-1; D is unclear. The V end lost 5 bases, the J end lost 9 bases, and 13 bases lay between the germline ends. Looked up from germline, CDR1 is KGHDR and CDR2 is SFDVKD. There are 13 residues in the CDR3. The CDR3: CATSVPSLGEQFF. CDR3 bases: TGTGCCACCAGTGTTCCTTCTCTTGGTGAGCAGTTCTTC.

The CDR3, as DNA: TGTGCCAGCAGTGACTCAGGGGGCATAACGGATACGCAGTATTTT. It translates to CASSDSGGITDTQYF. This chain connects TRBV25-1 to TRBJ2-3; TRBD1 aligns across 8 bases. The CDR3 has 15 residues. V lost 3 bases, J lost 6 bases, and 8 bases stayed unmatched. The germline V gene encodes CDR1 MGHDK and CDR2 SYGVNS.

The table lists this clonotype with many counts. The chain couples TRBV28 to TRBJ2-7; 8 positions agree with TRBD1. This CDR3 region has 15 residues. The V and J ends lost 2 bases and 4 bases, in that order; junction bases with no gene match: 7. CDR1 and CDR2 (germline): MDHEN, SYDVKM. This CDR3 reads CASSLARDRQYEQYF. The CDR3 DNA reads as TGTGCCAGCAGTTTAGCTCGGGACAGGCAATACGAGCAGTACTTC.

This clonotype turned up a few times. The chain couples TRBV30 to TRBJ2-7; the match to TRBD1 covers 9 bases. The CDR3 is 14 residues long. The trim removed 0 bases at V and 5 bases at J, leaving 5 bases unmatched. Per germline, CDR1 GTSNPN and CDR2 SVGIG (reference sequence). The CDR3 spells CAWSVPDRGHEQYF. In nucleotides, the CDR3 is TGTGCCTGGAGTGTACCGGACAGGGGCCACGAGCAGTACTTC.

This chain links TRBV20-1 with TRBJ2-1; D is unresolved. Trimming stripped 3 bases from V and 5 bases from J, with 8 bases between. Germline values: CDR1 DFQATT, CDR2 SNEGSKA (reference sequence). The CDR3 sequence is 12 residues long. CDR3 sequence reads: CSARAVNNEQFF. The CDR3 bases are TGCAGTGCTAGGGCAGTCAACAATGAGCAGTTCTTC.

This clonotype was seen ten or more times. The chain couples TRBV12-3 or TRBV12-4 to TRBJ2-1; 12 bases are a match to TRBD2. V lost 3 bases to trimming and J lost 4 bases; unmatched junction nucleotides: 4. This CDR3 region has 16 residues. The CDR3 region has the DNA TGTGCCAGCAGTTTGCGACTAGCGGGGGTTTACAATGAGCAGTTCTTC. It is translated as CASSLRLAGVYNEQFF.

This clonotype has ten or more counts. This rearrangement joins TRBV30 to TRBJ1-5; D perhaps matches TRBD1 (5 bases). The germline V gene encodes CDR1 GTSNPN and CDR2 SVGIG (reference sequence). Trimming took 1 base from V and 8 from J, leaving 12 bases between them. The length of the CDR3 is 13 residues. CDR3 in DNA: TGTGCCTGGAGTGATGCGGGACTGGAGCCCCAGCATTTT. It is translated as CAWSDAGLEPQHF.

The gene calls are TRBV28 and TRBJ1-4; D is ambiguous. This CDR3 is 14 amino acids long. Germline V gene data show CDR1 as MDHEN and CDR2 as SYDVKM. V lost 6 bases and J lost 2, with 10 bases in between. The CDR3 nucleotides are TGTGCCAGCAGAGGAGGGTCTACTAATGAAAAACTGTTTTTT. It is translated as CASRGGSTNEKLFF.

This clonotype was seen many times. DNA of the CDR3: TGTGCCAGCAGCTCGGGACAGGGGGCAACCTACGAGCAGTACTTC. Amino acids: CASSSGQGATYEQYF. This rearrangement joins TRBV13 to TRBJ2-7; 12 bases are a match to TRBD1. J gave up 2 bases and V 4 bases, and 3 bases lay outside the gene matches. Germline assignment: CDR1 PRHDT and CDR2 FYEKMQ (reference sequence). The CDR3 is 15 amino acids.

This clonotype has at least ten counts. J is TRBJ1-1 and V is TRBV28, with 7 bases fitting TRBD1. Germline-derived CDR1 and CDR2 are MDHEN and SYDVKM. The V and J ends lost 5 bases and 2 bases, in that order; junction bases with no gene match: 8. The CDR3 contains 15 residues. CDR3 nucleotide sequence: TGTGCCAGCAGTGACCCGGGACAGCTAAACACTGAAGCTTTCTTT. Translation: CASSDPGQLNTEAFF. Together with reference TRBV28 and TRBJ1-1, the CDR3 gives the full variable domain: DVKVTQSSRYLVKRTGEKVFLECVQDMDHENMFWYRQDPGLGLRLIYFSYDVKMKEKGDIPEGYSVSREKKERFSLILESASTNQTSMYLCASSDPGQLNTEAFFGQGTRLTVV.

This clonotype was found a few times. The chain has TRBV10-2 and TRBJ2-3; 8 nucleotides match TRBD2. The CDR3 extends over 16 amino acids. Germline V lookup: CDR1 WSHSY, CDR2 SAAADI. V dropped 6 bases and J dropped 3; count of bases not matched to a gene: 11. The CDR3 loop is CASSEFGTSLTDTQYF. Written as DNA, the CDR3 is TGCGCCAGCAGCGAATTCGGGACTAGTCTTACAGATACGCAGTATTTT.

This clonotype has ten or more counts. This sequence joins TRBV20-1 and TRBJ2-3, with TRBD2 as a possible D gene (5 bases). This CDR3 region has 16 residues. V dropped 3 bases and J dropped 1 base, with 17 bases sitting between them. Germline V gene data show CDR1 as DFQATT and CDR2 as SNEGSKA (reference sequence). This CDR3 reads CSAREDFSIGTDTQYF. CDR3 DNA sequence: TGCAGTGCTAGGGAGGACTTCTCCATCGGCACAGATACGCAGTATTTT.

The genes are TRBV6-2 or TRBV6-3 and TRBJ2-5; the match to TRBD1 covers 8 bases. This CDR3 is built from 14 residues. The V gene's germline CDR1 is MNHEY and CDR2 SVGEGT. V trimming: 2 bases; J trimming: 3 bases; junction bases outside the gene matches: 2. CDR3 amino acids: CASSYVDREETQYF. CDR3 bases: TGTGCCAGCAGTTACGTGGACAGGGAAGAGACCCAGTACTTC.

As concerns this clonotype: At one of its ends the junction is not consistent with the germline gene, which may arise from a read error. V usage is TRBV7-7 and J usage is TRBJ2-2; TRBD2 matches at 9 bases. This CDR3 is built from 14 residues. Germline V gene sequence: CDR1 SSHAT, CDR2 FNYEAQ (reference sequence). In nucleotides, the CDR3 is TGTGCTAGCAGCCCTAGCGGGAATAACGGGGAGCTGTTTTTT. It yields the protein CASSPSGNNGELFF.